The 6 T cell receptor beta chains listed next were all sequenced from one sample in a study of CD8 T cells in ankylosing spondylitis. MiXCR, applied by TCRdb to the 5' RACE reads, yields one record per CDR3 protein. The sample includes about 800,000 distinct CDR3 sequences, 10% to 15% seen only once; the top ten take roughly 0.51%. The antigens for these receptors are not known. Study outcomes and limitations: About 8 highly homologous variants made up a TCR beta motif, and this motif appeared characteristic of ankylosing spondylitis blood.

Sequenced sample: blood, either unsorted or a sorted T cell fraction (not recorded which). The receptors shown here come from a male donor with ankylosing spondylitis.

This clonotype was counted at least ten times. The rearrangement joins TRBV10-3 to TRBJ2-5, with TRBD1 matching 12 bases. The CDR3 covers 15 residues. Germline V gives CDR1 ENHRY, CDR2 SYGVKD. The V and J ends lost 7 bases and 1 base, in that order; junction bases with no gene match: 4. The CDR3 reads CAINSGQGAQETQYF. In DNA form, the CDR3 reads TGTGCCATCAACTCGGGACAGGGGGCCCAAGAGACCCAGTACTTC.

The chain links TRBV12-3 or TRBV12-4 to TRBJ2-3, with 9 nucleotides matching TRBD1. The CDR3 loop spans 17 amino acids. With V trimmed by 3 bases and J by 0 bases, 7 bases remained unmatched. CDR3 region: CASSLDRGGRSTDTQYF. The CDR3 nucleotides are TGTGCCAGCAGTTTGGACAGGGGCGGACGAAGCACAGATACGCAGTATTTT.

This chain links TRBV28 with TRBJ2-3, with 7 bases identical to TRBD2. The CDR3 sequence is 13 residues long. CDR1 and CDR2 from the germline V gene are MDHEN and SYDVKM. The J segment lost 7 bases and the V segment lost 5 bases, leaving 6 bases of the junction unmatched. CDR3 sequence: CASSARDYYTQYF. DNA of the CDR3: TGTGCCAGCAGTGCCCGGGACTACTATACGCAGTATTTT.

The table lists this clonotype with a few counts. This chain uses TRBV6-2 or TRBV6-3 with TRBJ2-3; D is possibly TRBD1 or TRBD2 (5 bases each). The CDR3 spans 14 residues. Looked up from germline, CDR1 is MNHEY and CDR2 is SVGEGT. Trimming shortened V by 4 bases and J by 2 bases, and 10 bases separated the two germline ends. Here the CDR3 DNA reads TGTGCCAGCAGTTTCGGGACGCTCACAGATACGCAGTATTTT. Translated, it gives CASSFGTLTDTQYF.

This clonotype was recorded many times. The CDR3 spells CSARDRRQGAGQPQHF. The CDR3, as DNA: TGCAGTGCTAGAGATCGTAGGCAGGGGGCTGGTCAGCCCCAGCATTTT. This chain links TRBV20-1 with TRBJ1-5; TRBD1 matches at 8 bases. V dropped 0 bases and J dropped 6; count of bases not matched to a gene: 10. Per germline, CDR1 DFQATT and CDR2 SNEGSKA (reference sequence). This CDR3 has 16 amino acids.

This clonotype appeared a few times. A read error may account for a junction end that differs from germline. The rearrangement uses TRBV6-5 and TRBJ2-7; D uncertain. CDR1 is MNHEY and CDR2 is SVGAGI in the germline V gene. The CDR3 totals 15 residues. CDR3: CASSYIRGLSYAQYF. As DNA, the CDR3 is TGTGCCAGCAGTTACATCCGAGGTCTATCCTACGCGCAGTACTTC.